This T cell receptor beta chain emerged from a study of blood T cell repertoires in COVID-19. The table came from immunoSEQ multiplex PCR; TCRdb's copy has only in-frame clones and leaves some out. The sample includes 25,000 or so clones, roughly 94% of them seen just once. The CDR3 runs 15 residues. Germline CDR1 is DFQATT and CDR2 is SNEGSKA (reference sequence). With 3 bases clipped from V and 1 base from J, the junction kept 7 bases outside the gene matches. Sequenced: peripheral blood. The chain carries TRBV20-1 and TRBJ2-7; 9 bases are a match to TRBD1. The receptor's source is a human donor with active COVID-19. The donor label of this sample is uncertain. CDR3 residues: CSASWDRVGSYEQYF. The CDR3 DNA sequence: TGCAGTGCTAGTTGGGACAGGGTAGGGTCCTACGAGCAGTACTTC.